This T cell receptor (beta chain) came from a study of a mutant IDH1 vaccine in newly diagnosed glioma. Study-wide background: Either 4-6 weeks after radiotherapy alone or alongside temozolomide, vaccination was begun. Regarding the study as a whole: Altogether, 85% to 95% of patients exhibited vaccine-induced immune responses.

Noted time point: week 35, safety follow-up. Doses consisted of 300 ug of mutant IDH1 20-mer peptide each, paired with topical imiquimod. New astrocytomas of WHO grade 3 or 4 that were IDH1-mutant and ATRX-lost were found in the donors. Profiled with immunoSEQ multiplex PCR; TCRdb holds only in-frame clones, not every one. This table has fewer than 55,000 clones, 80% to 85% appearing once. V shed 4 bases and J 5 bases; nucleotides not matched to a gene: 12. Germline CDR1 is SEHNR and CDR2 is FQNEAQ (reference sequence). The CDR3 loop spans 16 amino acids. This clone was detected once. Its antigen is not known.

This specimen was PBMCs, taken from a glioma patient whose treatment included an IDH1 peptide vaccine. This clonotype was sampled from a woman aged 35 to 49 with glioma. Some clones in this sample may be carry-over from other donors' samples. The genes are TRBV7-9 and TRBJ2-7; 9 nucleotides agree with TRBD2. CDR3 in amino acids: CASSSAGASGADEQYF. The CDR3 coding sequence is TGTGCCAGCAGCTCAGCTGGGGCTAGCGGGGCCGACGAGCAGTACTTC.